This T cell receptor beta chain was captured in a study of blood T cell repertoires in COVID-19. The wider study: COVID-19 samples, acute and convalescent, were from the United States, Italy and Spain. Nucleic acid was either cDNA or gDNA, and it came from T cells, B-cell-depleted T cells, or PBMCs.

How the authors handled the data: Reference gene primer amplification gave estimated nucleated cell counts. Clones were read by immunoSEQ multiplex PCR, and TCRdb kept only the in-frame ones, dropping some. That table gives V, J and clone size, and the DNA gave D and trimming. The sample contains approximately 250,000 clones, 75% to 90% of which appear only once. The germline CDR1 and CDR2 sequences are MGHRA and YSYEKL. V shed 4 bases, J shed 5 bases, and the junction held 11 bases outside the gene matches. CDR3 length: 18 residues. Sequencing used peripheral blood. The chain recombines TRBV4-1 with TRBJ2-2, with 12 nucleotides matching TRBD1. This sequence was found in a human donor in a cohort sampled during active COVID-19. The DNA for the CDR3 is TGCGCCAGCAGCCTACTATTGGGACAGGGGGCGGGGACCGGGGAGCTGTTTTTT. It codes for CASSLLLGQGAGTGELFF.